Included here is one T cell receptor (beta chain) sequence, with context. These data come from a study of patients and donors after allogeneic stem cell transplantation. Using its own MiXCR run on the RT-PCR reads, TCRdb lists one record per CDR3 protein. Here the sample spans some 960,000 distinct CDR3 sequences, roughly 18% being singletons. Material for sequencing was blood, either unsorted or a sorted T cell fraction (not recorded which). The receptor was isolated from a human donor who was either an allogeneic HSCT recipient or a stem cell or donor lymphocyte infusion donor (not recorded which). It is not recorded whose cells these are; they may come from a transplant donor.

The CDR3 reads CASSQESDEQFF. The CDR3, as DNA: TGCGCCAGCAGCCAAGAATCCGATGAGCAGTTCTTC. The rearrangement joins TRBV4-1 to TRBJ2-1; D is uncertain. Germline CDR1 MGHRA, CDR2 YSYEKL. With 0 bases removed from V and 8 bases from J, the gap between germline ends came to 5 bases. The CDR3 covers 12 residues.